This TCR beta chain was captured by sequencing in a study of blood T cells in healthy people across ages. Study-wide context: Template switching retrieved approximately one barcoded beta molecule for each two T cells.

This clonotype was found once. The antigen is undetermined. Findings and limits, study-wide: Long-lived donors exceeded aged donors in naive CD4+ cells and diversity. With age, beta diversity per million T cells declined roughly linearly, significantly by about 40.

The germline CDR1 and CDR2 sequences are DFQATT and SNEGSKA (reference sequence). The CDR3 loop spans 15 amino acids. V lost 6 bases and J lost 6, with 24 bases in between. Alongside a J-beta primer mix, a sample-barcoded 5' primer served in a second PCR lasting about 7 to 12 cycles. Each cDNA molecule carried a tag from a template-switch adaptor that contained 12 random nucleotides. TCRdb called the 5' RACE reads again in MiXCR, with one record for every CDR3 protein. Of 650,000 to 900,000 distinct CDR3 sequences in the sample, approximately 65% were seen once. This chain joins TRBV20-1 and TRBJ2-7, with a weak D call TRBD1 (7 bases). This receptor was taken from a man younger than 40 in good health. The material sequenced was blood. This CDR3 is CSAPRGQILLGEQYF. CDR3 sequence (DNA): TGCAGTGCACCGCGGGGACAGATCTTGCTCGGCGAGCAGTACTTC.